The sequence of this T cell receptor (beta chain) was determined in a study of blood T cell repertoires in COVID-19 (TCRdb year 2020). About the investigation overall: Collaborator samples came from the United States, Italy and Spain and covered acute and convalescent phases of COVID-19. Deeply sampled blood TCRbeta repertoires from subjects exposed to, actively infected with, or recovered from COVID-19 were included in the dataset. Samples were obtained from the ongoing ImmuneRACE study (first 160 participants) and from 1,254 subjects provided by 6 global collaborators. The prospective study material was composed of cDNA or gDNA derived from T cells, B-cell-depleted T cells, or PBMCs. The repertoires were made available in a free public database intended to serve as a resource for research on the immune response to SARS-CoV-2. Nearly every sample came with metadata listing a de-identified subject ID, COVID-19 status, age in years and sex. Where HLA class I and class II types were available, the types were taken from metadata supplied by the sample provider, not from assay-based typing. On the study overall, not on this receptor specifically: How much clinical and demographic metadata was included differed by source and by participant, and the metadata was provided uncurated.

At one collaborating source in Seattle, patients were enrolled during active infection and were followed longitudinally through the course of disease. Each collaborating institution followed its own protocols to collect whole blood in K2EDTA tubes. For TCRbeta analysis, collaborators shipped samples in one of three forms: frozen whole blood, isolated PBMCs, or DNA extracted from either of those sample types. Spanning cysteine to phenylalanine, the CDR3 consists of 11 amino acids. Only the CDR3 DNA is retained, 33 bases long and in frame from the first base. A distance of 5 bases separates the germline ends of V and J, which lose 5 bases and 4 bases respectively. CDR1 and CDR2, per the germline V gene (reference sequence), are LNHNV and YYDKDF. TCRbeta CDR3 regions were amplified from genomic DNA by means of the immunoSEQ Assay, a bias-controlled multiplex PCR. As for how the authors treated the data: Nucleated cell counts per sample were estimated from amplification of reference gene primers within the assay. Sequence reads were collapsed and filtered to measure the absolute abundance of every unique TCRbeta CDR3 rearrangement. For each sample, productive Simpson clonality was calculated as the square root of Simpson's diversity index over productive rearrangements. Entries here come from immuneACCESS through TCRdb and include only in-frame sequences with V and J called. Some clones fail to appear in such tables; in the studies checked, an unresolved V gene covers under half of the shortfall, and the cause of the remainder is unknown. V and J calls and clone size are copied from that table; D and trimming were computed from the DNA. This sample has 180,000 or so clones in its table, and roughly 80% of those were observed once. The ten most abundant clones make up roughly 9.6% of the sample.

On this clone: It lacks a known antigen. No base qualities exist here, and no much larger clone lies one base off it.

This chain is built from TRBV15 and TRBJ2-5; a weak D assignment points to TRBD2 (5 bases agree). Sequenced material: peripheral blood. The sequence came from a woman aged 40 to 50 with COVID-19, enrolled during active disease. The nucleotide sequence is given as TGTGCCACCAGCGAGGGAGAGACCCAGTACTTC. This codes for CATSEGETQYF.